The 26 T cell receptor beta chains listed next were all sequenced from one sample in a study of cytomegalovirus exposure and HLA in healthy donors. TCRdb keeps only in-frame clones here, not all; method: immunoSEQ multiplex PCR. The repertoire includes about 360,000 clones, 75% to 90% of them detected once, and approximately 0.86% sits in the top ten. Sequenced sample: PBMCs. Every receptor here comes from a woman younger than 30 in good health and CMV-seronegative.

In nucleotides, the CDR3 is TGTGCCAGCAGCTCCACAGGGGCCTGGGAGACCCAGTACTTC. It yields the protein CASSSTGAWETQYF. This chain connects TRBV7-2 to TRBJ2-5; TRBD1 matches at 7 bases. With V trimmed by 4 bases and J by 5 bases, 7 bases remained unmatched. There are 14 residues in the CDR3. The germline V gene encodes CDR1 SGHTA and CDR2 FQGNSA.

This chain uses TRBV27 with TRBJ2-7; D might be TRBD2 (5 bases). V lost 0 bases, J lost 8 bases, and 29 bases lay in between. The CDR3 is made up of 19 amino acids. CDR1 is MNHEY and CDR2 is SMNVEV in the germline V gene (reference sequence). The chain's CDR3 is CASSLSEGSPSGNPSKQYF. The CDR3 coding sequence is TGTGCCAGCAGTTTATCTGAAGGCAGTCCATCGGGGAACCCGAGTAAGCAGTACTTC.

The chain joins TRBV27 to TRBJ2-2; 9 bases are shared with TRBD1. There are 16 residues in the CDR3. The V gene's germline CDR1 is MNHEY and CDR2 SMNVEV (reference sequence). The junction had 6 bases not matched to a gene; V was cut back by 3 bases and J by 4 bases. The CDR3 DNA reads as TGTGCCAGCAGTTTTGTCCCGGGACAGGGCACCGGGGAGCTGTTTTTT. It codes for CASSFVPGQGTGELFF.

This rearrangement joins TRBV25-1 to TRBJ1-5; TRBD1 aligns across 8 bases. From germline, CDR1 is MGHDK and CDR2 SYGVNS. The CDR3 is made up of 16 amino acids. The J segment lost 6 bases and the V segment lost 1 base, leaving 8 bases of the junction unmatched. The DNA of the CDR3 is TGTGCCAGCAGTGAATTTCCCACAGGGGGTCTTCAGCCCCAGCATTTT. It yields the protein CASSEFPTGGLQPQHF.

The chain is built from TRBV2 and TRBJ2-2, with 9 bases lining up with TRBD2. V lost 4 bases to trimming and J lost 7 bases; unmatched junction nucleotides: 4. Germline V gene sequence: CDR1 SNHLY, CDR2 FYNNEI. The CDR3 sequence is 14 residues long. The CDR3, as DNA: TGTGCCAGCAGTGCTAGCGGGGCTAACGGGGAGCTGTTTTTT. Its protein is CASSASGANGELFF. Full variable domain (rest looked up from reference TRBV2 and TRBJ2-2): EPEVTQTPSHQVTQMGQEVILRCVPISNHLYFYWYRQILGQKVEFLVSFYNNEISEKSEIFDDQFSVERPDGSNFTLKIRSTKLEDSAMYFCASSASGANGELFFGEGSRLTVL.

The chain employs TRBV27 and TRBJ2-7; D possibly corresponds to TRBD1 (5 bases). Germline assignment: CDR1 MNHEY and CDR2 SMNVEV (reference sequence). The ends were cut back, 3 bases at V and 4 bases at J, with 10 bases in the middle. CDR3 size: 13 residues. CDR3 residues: CASSLTDRYEQYF. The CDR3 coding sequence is TGTGCCAGCAGTTTGACAGATAGGTACGAGCAGTACTTC.

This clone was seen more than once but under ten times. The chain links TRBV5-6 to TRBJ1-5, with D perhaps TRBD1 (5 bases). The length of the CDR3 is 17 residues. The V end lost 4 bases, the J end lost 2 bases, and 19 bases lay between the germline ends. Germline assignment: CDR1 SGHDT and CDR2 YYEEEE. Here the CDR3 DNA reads TGTGCCAGCAGCCTTCTGGGGGGTATTAACGGCAATCAGCCCCAGCATTTT. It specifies CASSLLGGINGNQPQHF.

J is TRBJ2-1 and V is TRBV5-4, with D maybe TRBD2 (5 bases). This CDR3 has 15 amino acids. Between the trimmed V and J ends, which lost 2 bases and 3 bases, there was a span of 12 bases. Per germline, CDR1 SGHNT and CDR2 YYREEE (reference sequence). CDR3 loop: CASSFLDSNYNEQFF. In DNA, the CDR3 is TGTGCCAGCAGCTTCTTGGACTCAAACTACAATGAGCAGTTCTTC.

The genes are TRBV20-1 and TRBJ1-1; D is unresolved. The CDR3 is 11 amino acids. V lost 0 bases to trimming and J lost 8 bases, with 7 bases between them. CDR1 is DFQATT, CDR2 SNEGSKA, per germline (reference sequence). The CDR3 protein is CSARDLGEAFF. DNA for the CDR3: TGCAGTGCTAGAGACCTCGGGGAAGCTTTCTTT.

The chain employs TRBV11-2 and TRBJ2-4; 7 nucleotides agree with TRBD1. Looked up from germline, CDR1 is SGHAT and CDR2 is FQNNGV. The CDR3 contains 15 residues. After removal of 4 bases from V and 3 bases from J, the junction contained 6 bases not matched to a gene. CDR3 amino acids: CASSSQGQHKNIQYF. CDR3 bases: TGTGCCAGCAGCTCCCAGGGACAGCACAAAAACATTCAGTACTTC. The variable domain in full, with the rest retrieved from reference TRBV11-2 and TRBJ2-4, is EAGVAQSPRYKIIEKRQSVAFWCNPISGHATLYWYQQILGQGPKLLIQFQNNGVVDDSQLPKDRFSAERLKGVDSTLKIQPAKLEDSAVYLCASSSQGQHKNIQYFGAGTRLSVL.

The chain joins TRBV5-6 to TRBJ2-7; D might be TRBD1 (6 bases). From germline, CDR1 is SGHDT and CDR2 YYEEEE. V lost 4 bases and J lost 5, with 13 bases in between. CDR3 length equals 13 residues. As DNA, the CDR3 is TGTGCCAGCAGCCCAGGGGTTCTCCACGAGCAGTACTTC. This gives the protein CASSPGVLHEQYF.

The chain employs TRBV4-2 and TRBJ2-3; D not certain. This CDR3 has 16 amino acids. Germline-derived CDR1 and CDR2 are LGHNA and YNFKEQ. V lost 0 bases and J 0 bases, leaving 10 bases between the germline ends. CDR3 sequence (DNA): TGTGCCAGCAGCCAAGATCCGGGTTTCAGCACAGATACGCAGTATTTT. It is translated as CASSQDPGFSTDTQYF.

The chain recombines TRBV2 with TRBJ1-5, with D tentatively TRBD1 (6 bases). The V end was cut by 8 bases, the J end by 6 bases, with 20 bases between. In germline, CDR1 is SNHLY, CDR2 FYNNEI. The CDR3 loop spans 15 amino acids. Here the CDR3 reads CASSILGGRGQPQHF. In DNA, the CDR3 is TGTGCCAGCTCCATCTTGGGGGGGCGAGGTCAGCCCCAGCATTTT.

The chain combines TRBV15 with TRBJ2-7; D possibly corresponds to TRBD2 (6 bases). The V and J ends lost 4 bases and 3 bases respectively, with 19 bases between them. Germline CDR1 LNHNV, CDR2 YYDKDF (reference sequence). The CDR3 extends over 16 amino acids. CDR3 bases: TGTGCCACCAGCAATTCCCCGTCGGGGCGGGGCTACGAGCAGTACTTC. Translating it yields CATSNSPSGRGYEQYF.

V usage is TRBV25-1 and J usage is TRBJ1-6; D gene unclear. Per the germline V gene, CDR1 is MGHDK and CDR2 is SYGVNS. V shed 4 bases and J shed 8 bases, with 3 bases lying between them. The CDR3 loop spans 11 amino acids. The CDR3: CASSADSPLHF. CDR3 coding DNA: TGTGCCAGCAGTGCCGATTCACCCCTCCACTTT.

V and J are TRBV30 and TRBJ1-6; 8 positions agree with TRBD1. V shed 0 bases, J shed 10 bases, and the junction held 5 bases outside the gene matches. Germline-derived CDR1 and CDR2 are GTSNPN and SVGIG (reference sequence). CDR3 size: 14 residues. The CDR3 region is CAWSVGTGKSPLHF. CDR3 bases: TGTGCCTGGAGTGTAGGGACAGGAAAATCACCCCTCCACTTT.

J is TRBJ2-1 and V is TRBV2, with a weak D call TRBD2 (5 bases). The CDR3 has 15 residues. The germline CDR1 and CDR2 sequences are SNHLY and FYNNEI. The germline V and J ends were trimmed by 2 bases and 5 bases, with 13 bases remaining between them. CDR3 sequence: CASSESLARNNEQFF. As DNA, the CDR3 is TGTGCCAGCAGTGAAAGTCTAGCTAGAAACAATGAGCAGTTCTTC.

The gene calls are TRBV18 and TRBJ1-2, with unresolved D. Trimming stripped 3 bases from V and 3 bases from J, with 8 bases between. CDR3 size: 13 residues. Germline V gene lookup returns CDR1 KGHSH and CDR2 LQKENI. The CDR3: CASSPGIDYGYTF. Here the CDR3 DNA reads TGTGCCAGCTCACCCGGGATCGACTATGGCTACACCTTC.

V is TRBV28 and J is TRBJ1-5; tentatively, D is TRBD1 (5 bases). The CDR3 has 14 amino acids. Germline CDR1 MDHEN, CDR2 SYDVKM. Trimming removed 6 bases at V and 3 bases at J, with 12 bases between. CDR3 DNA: TGTGCCAGCAGCCCCCCAGGGTCCAATCAGCCCCAGCATTTT. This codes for CASSPPGSNQPQHF.

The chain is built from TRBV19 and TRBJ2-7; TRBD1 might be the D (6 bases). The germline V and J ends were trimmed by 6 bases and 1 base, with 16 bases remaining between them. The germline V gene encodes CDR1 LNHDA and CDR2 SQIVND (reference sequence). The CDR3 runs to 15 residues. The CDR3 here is CASRSVDSASYEQYF. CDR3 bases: TGTGCCAGTAGGTCGGTGGACAGCGCATCCTACGAGCAGTACTTC.

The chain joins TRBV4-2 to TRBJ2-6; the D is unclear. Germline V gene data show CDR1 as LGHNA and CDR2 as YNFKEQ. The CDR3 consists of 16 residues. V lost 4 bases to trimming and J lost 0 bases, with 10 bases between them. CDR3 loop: CASSLVLSSGANVLTF. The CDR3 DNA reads TGTGCCAGCAGCCTCGTCCTTTCCTCTGGGGCCAACGTCCTGACTTTC.

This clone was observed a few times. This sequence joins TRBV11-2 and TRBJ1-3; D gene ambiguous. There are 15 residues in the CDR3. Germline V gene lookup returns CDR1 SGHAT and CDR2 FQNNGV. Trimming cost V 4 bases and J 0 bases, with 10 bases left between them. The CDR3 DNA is TGTGCCAGCAGCTCCCTATCCAACTCTGGAAACACCATATATTTT. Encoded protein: CASSSLSNSGNTIYF.

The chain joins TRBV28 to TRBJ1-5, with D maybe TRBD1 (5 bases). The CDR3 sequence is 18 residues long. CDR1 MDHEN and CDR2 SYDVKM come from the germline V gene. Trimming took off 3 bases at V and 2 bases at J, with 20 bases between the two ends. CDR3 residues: CASSLDGPAGGGNQPQHF. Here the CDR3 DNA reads TGTGCCAGCAGTTTGGATGGTCCAGCGGGGGGTGGCAATCAGCCCCAGCATTTT.

The CDR3: CASSPRRGGNNSPLHF. Written as DNA, the CDR3 is TGTGCCAGCAGCCCTCGCCGGGGGGGCAATAATTCACCCCTCCACTTT. The chain is built from TRBV4-2 and TRBJ1-6; a weak D match, TRBD1 (6 bases). Between the trimmed V and J ends, which lost 4 bases and 5 bases, there was a span of 15 bases. The CDR3 length is 16 residues. Germline V CDR1 and CDR2: LGHNA, YNFKEQ.

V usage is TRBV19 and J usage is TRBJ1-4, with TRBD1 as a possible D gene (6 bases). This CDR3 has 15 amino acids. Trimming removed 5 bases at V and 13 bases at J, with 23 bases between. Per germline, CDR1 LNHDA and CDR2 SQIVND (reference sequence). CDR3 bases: TGTGCCAGTAGTCCTGCCGGGACACCCAAGGGGCCACTGTTTTTT. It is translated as CASSPAGTPKGPLFF.

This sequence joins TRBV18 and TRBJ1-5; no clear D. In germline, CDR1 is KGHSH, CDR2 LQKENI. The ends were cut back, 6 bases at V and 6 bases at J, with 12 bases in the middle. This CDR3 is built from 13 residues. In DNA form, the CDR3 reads TGTGCCAGCTCTTTTGATGGAGTTCAGCCCCAGCATTTT. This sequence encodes CASSFDGVQPQHF.